These 6 T cell receptor beta chains were sequenced from one sample in a study of prognosis after radiotherapy for stage I lung cancer. Amplification of TCR beta CDR3 from genomic DNA used two-round multiplex PCR. TRBV and TRBJ genes each had their own specific primers in first-round PCR. TCRdb used MiXCR to reprocess the multiplex PCR reads, holding one entry per CDR3 protein. The data contain approximately 20,000 distinct CDR3 sequences, approximately 26% of them singletons. Sample: PBMCs, taken before or after stereotactic body radiation therapy (not recorded which). The receptors derive from a donor of 50 years or more with non-small cell lung cancer.

This clonotype was counted ten times or more. This chain connects TRBV24-1 to TRBJ2-3, with D perhaps matching TRBD1 (6 bases). This CDR3 has 16 amino acids. The V end lost 3 bases, the J end lost 1 base, and 13 bases lay between the germline ends. Looked up from germline, CDR1 is KGHDR and CDR2 is SFDVKD. DNA for the CDR3: TGTGCCACCAGTGATAGAACGACAGGAGGCACAGATACGCAGTATTTT. Protein: CATSDRTTGGTDTQYF.

This clonotype showed up many times. The chain employs TRBV20-1 and TRBJ2-7, with 8 bases aligning to TRBD1. The CDR3 consists of 14 residues. Germline values: CDR1 DFQATT, CDR2 SNEGSKA (reference sequence). With 4 bases clipped from V and 3 bases from J, the junction kept 8 bases outside the gene matches. In nucleotides, the CDR3 is TGCAGTGCTAACCGAGAAGGGACAGGCTACGAGCAGTACTTC. It specifies CSANREGTGYEQYF.

Comments on this clonotype: A far larger clone is just one base off, so this is likely a read error. J is TRBJ2-7 and V is TRBV7-2; 7 bases map to TRBD1. This CDR3 is built from 16 residues. Germline CDR1 and CDR2: SGHTA and FQGNSA. Trimming removed 6 bases from V and 5 bases from J; junction bases left unmatched: 16. The CDR3 reads CASRLILSGGVHEQYF. DNA of the CDR3: TGTGCCAGCAGACTTATACTATCAGGGGGAGTGCACGAGCAGTACTTC.

Concerning this clonotype itself: Given a far larger clone just one base away, this is likely a sequencing read error. The gene calls are TRBV6-8 and TRBJ2-2; D gene uncertain. Germline V gene data show CDR1 as MNHGY and CDR2 as SAAAGT. There are 12 residues in the CDR3. The DNA of the CDR3 is TGTGCCAGCACCCTTTACACCTGGGAGCTGTTTTTT. This codes for CASTLYTWELFF.

This clonotype was counted at least ten times. The chain uses TRBV7-2 and TRBJ2-7, with TRBD1 matching 8 bases. After removal of 5 bases from V and 2 bases from J, the junction contained 8 bases not matched to a gene. The germline CDR1 and CDR2 sequences are SGHTA and FQGNSA. This CDR3 spans 15 amino acids. The CDR3 nucleotides read TGTGCCAGCAGCGTGACCGGGACAGGAGCCTACGAGCAGTACTTC. It specifies CASSVTGTGAYEQYF.

In its sample, this clonotype was seen once. A far larger clone is one base from this, pointing to a likely read error. The chain is built from TRBV6-2 or TRBV6-3 and TRBJ2-5; D possibly corresponds to TRBD2 (6 bases). This CDR3 is built from 15 residues. The V end was cut by 5 bases, the J end by 0 bases, with 13 bases between. Germline V gene lookup returns CDR1 MNHEY and CDR2 SVGEGT. CDR3 loop: CASSPLRGNQETQYF. The CDR3 bases are TGTGCCAGCAGTCCCTTGCGGGGAAACCAAGAGACCCAGTACTTC.